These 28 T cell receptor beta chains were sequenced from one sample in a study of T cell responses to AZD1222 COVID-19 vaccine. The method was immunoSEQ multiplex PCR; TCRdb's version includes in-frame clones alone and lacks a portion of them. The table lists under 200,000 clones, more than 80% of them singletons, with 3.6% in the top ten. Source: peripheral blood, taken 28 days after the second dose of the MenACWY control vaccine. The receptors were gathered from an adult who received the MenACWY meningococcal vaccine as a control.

CDR3 region: CASSLAGGNTIYF. As DNA, the CDR3 is TGCGCCAGCAGCTTGGCCGGGGGGAACACCATATATTTT. The chain has TRBV5-1 and TRBJ1-3; maybe TRBD1 (5 bases). Germline CDR1 SGHRS, CDR2 YFSETQ. The CDR3 extends over 13 amino acids. Trimming stripped 0 bases from V and 7 bases from J, with 8 bases between.

The DNA for the CDR3 is TGTGCCAGTAGTATAGAGGGGACAGGGGCGGGAGAGCAGTTCTTC. Its translation: CASSIEGTGAGEQFF. The gene calls are TRBV19 and TRBJ2-1; 10 positions agree with TRBD1. The trim removed 0 bases at V and 10 bases at J, leaving 6 bases unmatched. The CDR3 length is 15 residues. Germline assignment: CDR1 LNHDA and CDR2 SQIVND (reference sequence).

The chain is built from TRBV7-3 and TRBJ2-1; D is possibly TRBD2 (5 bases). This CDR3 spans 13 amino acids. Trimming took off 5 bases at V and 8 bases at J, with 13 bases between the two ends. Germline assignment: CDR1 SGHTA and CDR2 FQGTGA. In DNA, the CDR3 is TGTGCCAGCAGCACTACCAGAGCGGATGAGCAGTTCTTC. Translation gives CASSTTRADEQFF.

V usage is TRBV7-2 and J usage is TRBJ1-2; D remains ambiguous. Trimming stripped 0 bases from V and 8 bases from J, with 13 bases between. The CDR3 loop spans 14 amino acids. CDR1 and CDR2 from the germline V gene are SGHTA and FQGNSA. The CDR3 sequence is CASSLATAWLGYTF. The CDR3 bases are TGTGCCAGCAGCTTAGCCACAGCATGGCTGGGCTACACCTTC.

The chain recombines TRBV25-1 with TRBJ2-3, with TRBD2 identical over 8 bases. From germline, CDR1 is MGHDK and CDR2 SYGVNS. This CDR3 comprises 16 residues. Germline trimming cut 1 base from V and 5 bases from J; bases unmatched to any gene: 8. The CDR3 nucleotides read TGTGCCAGCAGTGAATCAACGCGTCTAGCGGGAGATACGCAGTATTTT. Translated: CASSESTRLAGDTQYF.

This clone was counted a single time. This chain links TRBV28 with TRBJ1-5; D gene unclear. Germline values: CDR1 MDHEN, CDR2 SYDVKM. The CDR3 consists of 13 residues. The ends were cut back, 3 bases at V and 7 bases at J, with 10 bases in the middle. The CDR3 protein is CASSFLRWQPQHF. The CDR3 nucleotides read TGTGCCAGCAGTTTTCTGCGTTGGCAGCCCCAGCATTTT.

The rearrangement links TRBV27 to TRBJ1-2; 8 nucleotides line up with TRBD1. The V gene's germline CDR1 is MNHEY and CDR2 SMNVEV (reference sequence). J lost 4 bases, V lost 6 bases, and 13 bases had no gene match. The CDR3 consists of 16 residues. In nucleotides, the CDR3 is TGTGCCAGCAGAACGGGACAGGCAAACCGGGGCTATGGCTACACCTTC. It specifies CASRTGQANRGYGYTF.

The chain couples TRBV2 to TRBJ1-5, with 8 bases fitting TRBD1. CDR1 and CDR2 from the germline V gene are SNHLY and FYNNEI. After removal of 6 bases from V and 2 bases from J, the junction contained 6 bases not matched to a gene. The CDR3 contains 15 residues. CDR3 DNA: TGTGCCAGCAGCCCAGGGACAGGCGGCAATCAGCCCCAGCATTTT. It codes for CASSPGTGGNQPQHF. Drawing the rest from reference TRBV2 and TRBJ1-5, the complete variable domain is EPEVTQTPSHQVTQMGQEVILRCVPISNHLYFYWYRQILGQKVEFLVSFYNNEISEKSEIFDDQFSVERPDGSNFTLKIRSTKLEDSAMYFCASSPGTGGNQPQHFGDGTRLSIL.

CDR3 DNA: TGCGCCAGTTCCGAGGGCGTCGGTGAGCAGTTCTTC. As protein: CASSEGVGEQFF. The chain has TRBV10-2 and TRBJ2-1; tentative D call: TRBD2 (5 bases). Germline assignment: CDR1 WSHSY and CDR2 SAAADI. The CDR3 is made up of 12 amino acids. The germline V and J ends were trimmed by 9 bases and 9 bases, with 15 bases remaining between them.

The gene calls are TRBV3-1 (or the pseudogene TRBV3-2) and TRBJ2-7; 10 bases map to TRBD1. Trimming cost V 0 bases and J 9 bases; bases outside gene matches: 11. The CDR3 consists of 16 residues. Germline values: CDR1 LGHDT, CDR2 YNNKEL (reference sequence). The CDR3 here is CASSQDLGQGPNRQYF. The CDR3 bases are TGTGCCAGCAGCCAAGATTTGGGACAGGGGCCCAACAGGCAGTACTTC.

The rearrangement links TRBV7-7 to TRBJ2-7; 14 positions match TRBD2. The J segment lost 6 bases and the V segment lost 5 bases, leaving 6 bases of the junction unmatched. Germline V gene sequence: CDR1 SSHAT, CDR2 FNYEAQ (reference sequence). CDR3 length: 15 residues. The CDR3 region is CASSTGLAGVGEQYF. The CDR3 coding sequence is TGTGCCAGCAGCACGGGACTAGCGGGAGTGGGCGAGCAGTACTTC.

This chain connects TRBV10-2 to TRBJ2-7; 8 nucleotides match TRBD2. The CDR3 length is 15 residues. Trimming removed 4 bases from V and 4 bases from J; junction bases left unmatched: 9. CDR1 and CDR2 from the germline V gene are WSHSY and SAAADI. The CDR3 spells CASSAHLGGRYEQYF. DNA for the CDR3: TGCGCCAGCAGTGCCCACCTTGGCGGGAGGTACGAGCAGTACTTC.

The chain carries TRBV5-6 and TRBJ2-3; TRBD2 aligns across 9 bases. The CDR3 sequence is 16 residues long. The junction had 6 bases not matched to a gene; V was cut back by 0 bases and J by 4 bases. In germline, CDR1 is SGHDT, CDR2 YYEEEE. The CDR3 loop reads CASSLGLAGWADTQYF. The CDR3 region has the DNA TGTGCCAGCAGCTTGGGGCTAGCGGGATGGGCAGATACGCAGTATTTT.

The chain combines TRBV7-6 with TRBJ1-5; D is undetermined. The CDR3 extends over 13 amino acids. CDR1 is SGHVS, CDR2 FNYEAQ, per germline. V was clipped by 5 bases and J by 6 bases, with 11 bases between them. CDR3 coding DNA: TGTGCCAGCAGCCTCACGGGCAGTCAGCCCCAGCATTTT. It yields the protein CASSLTGSQPQHF.

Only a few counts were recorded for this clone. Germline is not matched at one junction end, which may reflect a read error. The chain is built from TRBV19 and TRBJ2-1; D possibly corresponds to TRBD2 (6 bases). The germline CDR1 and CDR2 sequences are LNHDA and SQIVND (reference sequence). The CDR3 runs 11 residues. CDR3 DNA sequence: TGTGCCAGTAGTATAGGAGGGAGGCCCCTCTTC. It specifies CASSIGGRPLF.

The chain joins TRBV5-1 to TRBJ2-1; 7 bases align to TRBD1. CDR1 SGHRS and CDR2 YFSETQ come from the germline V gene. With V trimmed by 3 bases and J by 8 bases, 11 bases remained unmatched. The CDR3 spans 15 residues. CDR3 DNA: TGCGCCAGCAGCTATATCGGGACCGGACAGGATGAGCAGTTCTTC. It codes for CASSYIGTGQDEQFF.

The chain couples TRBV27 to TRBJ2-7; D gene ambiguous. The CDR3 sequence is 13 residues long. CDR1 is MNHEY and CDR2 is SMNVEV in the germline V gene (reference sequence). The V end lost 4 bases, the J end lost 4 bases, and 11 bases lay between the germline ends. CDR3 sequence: CASSSQNEYEQYF. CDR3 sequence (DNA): TGTGCCAGCAGTTCCCAAAACGAGTACGAGCAGTACTTC.

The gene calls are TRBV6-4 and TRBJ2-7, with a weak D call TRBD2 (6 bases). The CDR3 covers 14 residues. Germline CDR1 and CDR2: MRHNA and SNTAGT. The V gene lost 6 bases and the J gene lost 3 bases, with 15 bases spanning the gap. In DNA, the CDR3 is TGTGCCAGCAGGTTTGGGACTCCTGTCTACGAGCAGTACTTC. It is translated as CASRFGTPVYEQYF.

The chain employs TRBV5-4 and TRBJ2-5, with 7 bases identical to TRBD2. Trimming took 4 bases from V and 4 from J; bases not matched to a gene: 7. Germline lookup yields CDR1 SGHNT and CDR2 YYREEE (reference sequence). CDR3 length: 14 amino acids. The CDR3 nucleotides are TGTGCCAGCAGCCAAGTGGGGGGGGGAGAGACCCAGTACTTC. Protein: CASSQVGGGETQYF.

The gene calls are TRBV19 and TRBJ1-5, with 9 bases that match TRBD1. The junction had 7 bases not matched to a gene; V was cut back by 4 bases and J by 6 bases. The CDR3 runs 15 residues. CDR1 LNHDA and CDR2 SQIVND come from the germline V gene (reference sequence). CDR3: CASSNRQGVGQPQHF. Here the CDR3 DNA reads TGTGCCAGTAGTAACAGACAGGGGGTGGGTCAGCCCCAGCATTTT.

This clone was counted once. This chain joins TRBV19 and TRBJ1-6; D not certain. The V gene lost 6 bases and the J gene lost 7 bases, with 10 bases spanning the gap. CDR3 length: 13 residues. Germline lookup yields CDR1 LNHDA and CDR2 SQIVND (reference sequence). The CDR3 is CASRPLNNSPLHF. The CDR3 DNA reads TGTGCCAGTAGGCCGCTAAACAATTCACCCCTCCACTTT.

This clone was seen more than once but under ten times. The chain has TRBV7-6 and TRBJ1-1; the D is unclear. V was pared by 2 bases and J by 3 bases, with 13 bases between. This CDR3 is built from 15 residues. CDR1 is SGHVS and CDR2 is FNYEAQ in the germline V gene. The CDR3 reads CASSLYNRRDTEAFF. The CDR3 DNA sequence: TGTGCCAGCAGCTTATACAACCGACGGGACACTGAAGCTTTCTTT.

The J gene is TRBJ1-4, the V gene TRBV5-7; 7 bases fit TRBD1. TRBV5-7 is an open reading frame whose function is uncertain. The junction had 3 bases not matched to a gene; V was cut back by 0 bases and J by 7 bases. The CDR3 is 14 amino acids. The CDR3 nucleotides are TGTGCCAGCAGCTTGGACAGGGGCAGTGAAAAACTGTTTTTT. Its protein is CASSLDRGSEKLFF.

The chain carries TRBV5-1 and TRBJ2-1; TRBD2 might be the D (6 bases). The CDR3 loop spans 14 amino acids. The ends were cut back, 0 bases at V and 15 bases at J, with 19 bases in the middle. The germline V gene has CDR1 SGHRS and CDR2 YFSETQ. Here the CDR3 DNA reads TGCGCCAGCAGCTTGGAGTTGTTTGGGCGGGAACGGTTCTTC. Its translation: CASSLELFGRERFF. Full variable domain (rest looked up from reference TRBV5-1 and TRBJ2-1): KAGVTQTPRYLIKTRGQQVTLSCSPISGHRSVSWYQQTPGQGLQFLFEYFSETQRNKGNFPGRFSGRQFSNSRSEMNVSTLELGDSALYLCASSLELFGRERFFGPGTRLTVL.

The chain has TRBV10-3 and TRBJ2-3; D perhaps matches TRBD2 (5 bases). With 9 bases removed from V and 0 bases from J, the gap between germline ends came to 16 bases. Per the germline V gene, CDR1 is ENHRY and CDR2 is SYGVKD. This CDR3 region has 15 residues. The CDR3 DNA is TGTGCCATTAGGACTGGCACCACGAGCACAGATACGCAGTATTTT. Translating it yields CAIRTGTTSTDTQYF.

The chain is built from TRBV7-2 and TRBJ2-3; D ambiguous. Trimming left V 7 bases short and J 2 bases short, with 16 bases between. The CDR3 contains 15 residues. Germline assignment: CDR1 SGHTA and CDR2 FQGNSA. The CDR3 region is CASTLGVVHTDTQYF. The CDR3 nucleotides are TGTGCCAGCACCCTCGGCGTGGTTCACACAGATACGCAGTATTTT. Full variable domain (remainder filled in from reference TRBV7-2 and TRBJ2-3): GAGVSQSPSNKVTEKGKDVELRCDPISGHTALYWYRQSLGQGLEFLIYFQGNSAPDKSGLPSDRFSAERTGGSVSTLTIQRTQQEDSAVYLCASTLGVVHTDTQYFGPGTRLTVL.

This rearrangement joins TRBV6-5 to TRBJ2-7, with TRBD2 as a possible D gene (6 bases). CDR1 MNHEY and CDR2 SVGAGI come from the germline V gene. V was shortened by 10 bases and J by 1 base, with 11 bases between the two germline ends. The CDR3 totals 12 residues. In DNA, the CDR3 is TGTGCCACCAGGGACTTTTCCTACGAGCAGTACTTC. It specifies CATRDFSYEQYF.

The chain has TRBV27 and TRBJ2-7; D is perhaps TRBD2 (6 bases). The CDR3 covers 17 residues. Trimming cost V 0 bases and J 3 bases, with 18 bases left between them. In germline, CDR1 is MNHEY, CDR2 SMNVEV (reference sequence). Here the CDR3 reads CASSLSNGRGNHYEQYF. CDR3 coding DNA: TGTGCCAGCAGTTTATCTAACGGACGGGGGAATCACTACGAGCAGTACTTC.